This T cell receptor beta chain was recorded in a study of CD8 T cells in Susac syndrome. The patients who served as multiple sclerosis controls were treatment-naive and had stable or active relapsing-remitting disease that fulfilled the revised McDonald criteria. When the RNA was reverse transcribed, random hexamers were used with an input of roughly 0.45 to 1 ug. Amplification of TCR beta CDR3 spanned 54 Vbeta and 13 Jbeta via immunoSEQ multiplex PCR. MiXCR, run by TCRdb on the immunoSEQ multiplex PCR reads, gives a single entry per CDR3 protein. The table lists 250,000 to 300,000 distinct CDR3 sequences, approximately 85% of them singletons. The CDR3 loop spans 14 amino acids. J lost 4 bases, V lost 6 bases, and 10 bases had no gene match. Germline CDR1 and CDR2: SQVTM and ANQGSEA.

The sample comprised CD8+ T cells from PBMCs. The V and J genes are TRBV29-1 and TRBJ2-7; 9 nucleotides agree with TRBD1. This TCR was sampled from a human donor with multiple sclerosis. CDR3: CSVDLGTGRYEQYF. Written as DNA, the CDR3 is TGCAGCGTGGATCTCGGGACAGGGAGGTACGAGCAGTACTTC.